This is a list of T cell receptor beta chains from one sample in a study of early T cells in non-severe SARS-CoV-2 infection. TCRdb passed the 5' RACE reads through MiXCR, listing each CDR3 protein once. There are approximately 77,000 distinct CDR3 sequences in the sample; 12% occur only once, and 15% lies in the top ten. Sequencing was performed on whole blood, taken at baseline. These receptors originate from an adult who was a healthcare worker with PCR-confirmed SARS-CoV-2 infection or an uninfected control (not recorded which). The donor label of this sample is uncertain. Both conserved end residues are part of each CDR3. Fields, in order: V gene, J gene, CDR3 protein.

>TRBV5-5|TRBJ1-1
CASNGNTEAFF
>TRBV4-3|TRBJ1-2
CASSQDQGAKYGYTF
>TRBV11-2|TRBJ2-1
CASSLVPGDDSDNEQFF
>TRBV6-1|TRBJ1-1
CAGTAVDLNTEAFF
>TRBV11-3|TRBJ2-7
CASSPPGTKYEQYF
>TRBV24-1|TRBJ2-1
CATSVGTSNEQFF
>TRBV5-5|TRBJ2-5
CASSWTGGAETQYF
>TRBV20-1|TRBJ2-3
CSARVVKDTQYF
>TRBV20-1|TRBJ1-6
CSAPERATGSSYNSPLHF
>TRBV19|TRBJ1-5
CASISTGGSQPQHF
>TRBV7-6|TRBJ2-1
CASSLVPGGGNEQFF